This is a list of T cell receptor beta chains from one sample in a study of T cell repertoires in cytomegalovirus infection. TCRdb re-derived calls from the reads in MiXCR, one entry per CDR3 protein. The table has about 920,000 distinct CDR3 sequences, 25% to 40% seen once; the top ten hold roughly 13%. No antigen has been identified for these receptors. Sequenced material: cultured CD8+ T cells from PBMCs, taken from culture after CMV antigen stimulation. These receptors were obtained from a human donor in good health (CMV status not recorded). Some clones in this sample may be carry-over from other donors' samples. Both conserved end residues are part of each CDR3. D genes are given only for firm matches. Rows may omit the clone size; those that give it use once, few, many or a size class.

>TRBJ2-1|TRBV7-6|.|TRBD1
CASSFKQGLYNEQFF
TGTGCCAGCAGCTTTAAACAGGGGCTTTACAATGAGCAGTTCTTC
>TRBJ1-1|TRBV27|.|.
CASSLSSGGRKAFF
TGTGCCAGCAGTTTATCGAGTGGGGGGCGCAAAGCTTTCTTT
>TRBJ2-1|TRBV6-6|.|TRBD2
CASSGLTSGVTYNEQFF
TGTGCCAGCAGTGGATTAACTAGCGGGGTGACCTACAATGAGCAGTTCTTC
>TRBJ2-7|TRBV7-9|.|TRBD2
CASSYGKGTSGYF
TGTGCCAGCAGCTATGGGAAGGGGACTAGCGGGTACTTC
>TRBJ2-2|TRBV5-5|few|.
CASIDTLGPGELFF
TGTGCCAGCATCGACACCTTAGGTCCCGGGGAGCTGTTTTTT
>TRBJ1-1|TRBV7-6|many|.
CASTLGPYTEAFF
TGTGCCAGCACCCTGGGGCCGTACACTGAAGCTTTCTTT
>TRBJ2-7|TRBV7-8|few|TRBD1
CASSFRTGYEQYF
TGTGCCAGCAGCTTTAGGACAGGCTACGAGCAGTACTTC
>TRBJ2-3|TRBV7-9|few|.
CAIRDINTDTQYF
TGTGCCATCAGGGATATCAACACAGATACGCAGTATTTT
>TRBJ1-2|TRBV20-1|few|.
CSAFPWVDGYTF
TGCAGTGCTTTTCCCTGGGTGGATGGCTACACCTTC
>TRBJ1-4|TRBV7-6|few|.
CASGEGATNEKLFF
TGTGCCAGCGGGGAGGGGGCAACTAATGAAAAACTGTTTTTT
>TRBJ2-2|TRBV19|few|.
CASSIMDTDPGELFF
TGTGCCAGTAGTATTATGGACACGGACCCCGGGGAGCTGTTTTTT
>TRBJ2-4|TRBV15|few|TRBD1
CATSRARDRGDIQYF
TGTGCCACCAGCAGAGCCCGGGACAGGGGTGACATTCAGTACTTC
>TRBJ2-5|TRBV7-6|few|TRBD1
CASSPPRGTVHQETQYF
TGTGCCAGCAGCCCCCCAAGGGGGACAGTTCACCAAGAGACCCAGTACTTC
>TRBJ2-3|TRBV7-9|few|TRBD2
CASSGGTSGSTTDTQYF
TGTGCCAGCAGCGGAGGGACTAGCGGGAGTACCACAGATACGCAGTATTTT
>TRBJ2-5|TRBV6-1|.|TRBD1
CASSSPDRGGRETQYF
TGTGCCAGCAGTTCCCCGGACAGGGGAGGACGAGAGACCCAGTACTTC
>TRBJ2-3|TRBV28|.|TRBD1
CASSSRDRGSGADTQYF
TGTGCCAGCAGTTCCCGGGACAGGGGTTCTGGCGCAGATACGCAGTATTTT
>TRBJ1-5|TRBV7-2|many|TRBD1
CASSLRGQVNQPQHF
TGTGCCAGCAGCTTAAGGGGACAGGTAAATCAGCCCCAGCATTTT
>TRBJ2-7|TRBV6-1|medium-sized|TRBD1
CASSRTTGGHEQYF
TGTGCCAGCAGCCGAACGACAGGGGGCCACGAGCAGTACTTC
>TRBJ1-2|TRBV7-6|.|.
CASSLAEGRTGYTF
TGTGCCAGCAGCTTAGCGGAGGGCAGGACTGGCTACACCTTC
>TRBJ1-5|TRBV28|.|.
CASSPVAVRYFGQPQHF
TGTGCCAGCAGTCCCGTGGCCGTCAGGTATTTCGGTCAGCCCCAGCATTTT
>TRBJ2-1|TRBV7-6|many|.
CASSLEQTGGRNEQFF
TGTGCCAGCAGCTTAGAACAGACAGGTGGACGCAATGAGCAGTTCTTC
>TRBJ1-3|TRBV7-9|.|.
CAAATTGATGNTIYF
TGTGCCGCAGCCACAACGGGGGCGACTGGAAACACCATATATTTT
>TRBJ2-4|TRBV7-9|many|.
CASSPAGTLAKNIQYF
TGTGCCAGCAGCCCAGCTGGCACTTTAGCCAAAAACATTCAGTACTTC
>TRBJ1-1|TRBV28|once|.
CASSPLGVLNTEAFF
TGTGCCAGCAGTCCCCTTGGGGTCCTGAACACTGAAGCTTTCTTT
>TRBJ1-4|TRBV7-9|.|.
CASSSSDRPYEKLFF
TGTGCCAGCAGCTCGAGCGATCGCCCCTATGAAAAACTGTTTTTT
>TRBJ2-1|TRBV9|.|TRBD2
CASSGWGLAGGDEQFF
TGTGCCAGCAGCGGCTGGGGGCTAGCGGGGGGTGATGAGCAGTTCTTC
>TRBJ2-7|TRBV7-9|.|.
CASSFTGPQHYEQYF
TGTGCCAGCAGCTTCACAGGTCCGCAGCACTACGAGCAGTACTTC
>TRBJ2-3|TRBV7-9|.|.
CASSTGTKQYF
TGTGCCAGCAGCACGGGGACAAAGCAGTATTTT
>TRBJ2-1|TRBV7-9|many|TRBD2
CASSPAIGLAAYNEQFF
TGTGCCAGCAGCCCGGCTATTGGACTAGCGGCCTACAATGAGCAGTTCTTC
>TRBJ1-1|TRBV5-4|.|TRBD1
CASSLQGGGEAFF
TGTGCCAGCAGCCTTCAGGGGGGCGGTGAAGCTTTCTTT
>TRBJ1-2|TRBV19|few|TRBD1
CASSRTGGVNYGYTF
TGTGCCAGTAGCAGGACAGGGGGCGTAAACTATGGCTACACCTTC
>TRBJ2-7|TRBV2|.|TRBD1
CASRINRGRGRYEQYF
TGTGCCAGCAGGATTAACAGGGGGCGAGGTCGCTACGAGCAGTACTTC
>TRBJ2-3|TRBV7-9|many|.
CASSLRTDTQYF
TGTGCCAGCAGCTTAAGGACAGATACGCAGTATTTT
>TRBJ1-2|TRBV7-9|.|.
CASSFSGNGYTF
TGTGCCAGCAGCTTTTCAGGGAATGGCTACACCTTC
>TRBJ1-2|TRBV4-1|.|.
CASSQVVGGDYGYTF
TGCGCCAGCAGCCAGGTAGTAGGGGGGGACTATGGCTACACCTTC
>TRBJ2-7|TRBV7-6|.|.
CASSLAGSLYEQYF
TGTGCCAGCAGCTTAGCGGGGTCCCTCTACGAGCAGTACTTC
>TRBJ2-3|TRBV6-2/TRBV6-3|.|.
CASSSGAGLTDTQYF
TGTGCCAGCAGTTCAGGGGCAGGGCTGACAGATACGCAGTATTTT
>TRBJ2-7|TRBV20-1|.|.
CSARDSSSYEQYF
TGCAGTGCTAGGGACAGTAGCTCCTACGAGCAGTACTTC
>TRBJ1-2|TRBV14|.|.
CASTQGRKDGYTF
TGTGCCAGCACCCAGGGCAGGAAGGATGGCTACACCTTC
>TRBJ2-2|TRBV5-1|.|.
CASSLRQIDRELFF
TGCGCCAGCAGCTTAAGGCAGATTGACCGGGAGCTGTTTTTT
>TRBJ2-3|TRBV20-1|few|.
CSATGPDTDTQYF
TGCAGTGCTACCGGACCCGACACAGATACGCAGTATTTT
>TRBJ2-1|TRBV9|.|.
CASSVVSEGATIYNEQFF
TGTGCCAGCAGCGTAGTATCGGAGGGCGCCACGATCTACAATGAGCAGTTCTTC
>TRBJ2-7|TRBV27|few|TRBD2
CASSLSASGGSYEQYF
TGTGCCAGCAGTTTATCCGCTAGCGGGGGCTCCTACGAGCAGTACTTC
>TRBJ1-1|TRBV2|.|.
CASTILWTTLGDMNTEAFF
TGTGCCAGCACAATATTGTGGACTACCCTTGGCGACATGAACACTGAAGCTTTCTTT
>TRBJ2-3|TRBV19|few|TRBD2
CASRRLSPSGGAADTQYF
TGTGCCAGTAGACGGCTGTCCCCTAGCGGGGGGGCAGCAGATACGCAGTATTTT
>TRBJ1-2|TRBV6-8|once|.
CASSYGGAFAF
TGTGCCAGCAGTTACGGGGGCGCTTTCGCCTTC
>TRBJ2-2|TRBV24-1|.|.
CATSDMTGRGELFF
TGTGCCACCAGTGACATGACAGGACGCGGGGAGCTGTTTTTT
>TRBJ2-5|TRBV4-2|.|TRBD2
CTSSQGRGNQETQYF
TGTACCAGCAGCCAAGGGCGGGGGAACCAAGAGACCCAGTACTTC
>TRBJ1-5|TRBV7-6|.|.
CASQSGGLGEPQHF
TGTGCCAGCCAAAGCGGGGGGCTGGGAGAGCCCCAGCATTTT
>TRBJ1-3|TRBV5-1|few|TRBD1
CASSEQQGPGNTIYF
TGCGCCAGCAGCGAACAACAGGGGCCCGGAAACACCATATATTTT
>TRBJ1-2|TRBV7-6|.|TRBD1
CASRPPRTGLYGYTF
TGTGCCAGCAGGCCCCCCAGGACAGGGTTGTATGGCTACACCTTC
>TRBJ1-2|TRBV6-6|few|TRBD1
CASSYSKGALDYGYTF
TGTGCCAGCAGTTACTCGAAGGGGGCGCTTGACTATGGCTACACCTTC
>TRBJ1-1|TRBV19|.|TRBD1
CASRPTGGRNLNTEAFF
TGTGCCAGTAGGCCGACAGGGGGCCGAAATTTGAACACTGAAGCTTTCTTT
>TRBJ1-5|TRBV7-8|many|.
CASSLESPFPSNQPQHF
TGTGCCAGCAGCTTAGAAAGCCCATTCCCTAGCAATCAGCCCCAGCATTTT
>TRBJ2-1|TRBV27|few|TRBD2
CASSPNRLAGVPGNEQFF
TGTGCCAGCAGTCCCAACAGACTAGCGGGGGTGCCTGGCAATGAGCAGTTCTTC